This is a list of T cell receptor beta chains from one sample in a study of blood T cells in healthy people across ages. MiXCR, applied by TCRdb to the 5' RACE reads, yields one record per CDR3 protein. Among about 670,000 distinct CDR3 sequences, 45% to 60% were seen once, and the ten largest hold roughly 14%. Sequencing was carried out using blood. The receptor set was obtained from a woman of 80 years or more in good health. Both conserved end residues are part of each CDR3. The D gene is left open where the match is weak. Not every row has a clone size; where given, it reads once, few, many or a size class.

D gene: .; clone size: .; J gene: TRBJ1-2; V gene: TRBV24-1; CDR3 protein: CATSDYSGGGGGYTF; CDR3 DNA: TGTGCCACCAGTGACTACTCTGGTGGGGGAGGTGGCTACACCTTC
D gene: .; clone size: .; J gene: TRBJ1-6; V gene: TRBV27; CDR3 protein: CASSPGQASYNSPLHF; CDR3 DNA: TGTGCCAGCAGTCCGGGTCAAGCAAGCTATAATTCACCCCTCCACTTT
D gene: .; clone size: many; J gene: TRBJ2-4; V gene: TRBV12-3/TRBV12-4; CDR3 protein: CASRPFGSIQYF; CDR3 DNA: TGTGCCAGCCGACCCTTTGGGAGCATTCAGTACTTC
D gene: TRBD2; clone size: .; J gene: TRBJ2-1; V gene: TRBV29-1; CDR3 protein: CSVEDLPGGRNEQFF; CDR3 DNA: TGCAGCGTTGAAGACCTTCCGGGGGGGCGCAATGAGCAGTTCTTC
D gene: TRBD1; clone size: many; J gene: TRBJ1-5; V gene: TRBV12-3/TRBV12-4; CDR3 protein: CASSLRTGSYSNQPQHF; CDR3 DNA: TGTGCCAGCAGTTTGAGGACAGGATCTTATAGCAATCAGCCCCAGCATTTT
D gene: TRBD1; clone size: .; J gene: TRBJ2-1; V gene: TRBV11-3; CDR3 protein: CASSFQWGQVSYNEQFF; CDR3 DNA: TGTGCCAGCAGCTTTCAGTGGGGACAGGTCTCCTACAATGAGCAGTTCTTC
D gene: TRBD2; clone size: .; J gene: TRBJ2-2; V gene: TRBV7-2; CDR3 protein: CASGARGETGELFF; CDR3 DNA: TGTGCCAGCGGGGCCCGGGGGGAGACCGGGGAGCTGTTTTTT
D gene: .; clone size: many; J gene: TRBJ1-2; V gene: TRBV12-3/TRBV12-4; CDR3 protein: CASTLTSVNYGYTF; CDR3 DNA: TGTGCCAGCACCTTGACCTCAGTAAACTATGGCTACACCTTC
D gene: .; clone size: once; J gene: TRBJ1-4; V gene: TRBV4-1; CDR3 protein: CASSHPSEKLFF; CDR3 DNA: TGCGCCAGCAGCCACCCGAGTGAAAAACTGTTTTTT
D gene: TRBD2; clone size: .; J gene: TRBJ2-7; V gene: TRBV3-1; CDR3 protein: CASSQDASGRGEQYF; CDR3 DNA: TGTGCCAGCAGCCAAGATGCTAGCGGGAGAGGGGAGCAGTACTTC
D gene: TRBD1; clone size: .; J gene: TRBJ2-5; V gene: TRBV4-2; CDR3 protein: CASSQGGTEETQYF; CDR3 DNA: TGTGCCAGCAGCCAAGGGGGGACAGAGGAGACCCAGTACTTC
D gene: .; clone size: many; J gene: TRBJ2-7; V gene: TRBV28; CDR3 protein: CASSSLYLEQYF; CDR3 DNA: TGTGCCAGCAGTTCCTTATACCTCGAGCAGTACTTC
D gene: .; clone size: once; J gene: TRBJ2-3; V gene: TRBV7-9; CDR3 protein: CASSLAPGQNVTDTQYF; CDR3 DNA: TGTGCCAGCAGCTTGGCTCCTGGGCAGAATGTCACAGATACGCAGTATTTT
D gene: .; clone size: .; J gene: TRBJ2-5; V gene: TRBV24-1; CDR3 protein: CATSDSLGETQYF; CDR3 DNA: TGTGCCACCAGTGATAGCCTGGGAGAGACCCAGTACTTC
D gene: .; clone size: .; J gene: TRBJ2-1; V gene: TRBV28; CDR3 protein: CASSLSGTRLFSNEQFF; CDR3 DNA: TGTGCCAGCAGTTTATCGGGTACCAGGCTATTCTCGAATGAGCAGTTCTTC
D gene: TRBD2; clone size: .; J gene: TRBJ2-4; V gene: TRBV7-2; CDR3 protein: CASSLASVGSGSLKNIQYF; CDR3 DNA: TGTGCCAGCAGCTTAGCGAGTGTGGGTAGCGGGAGTCTCAAAAACATTCAGTACTTC
D gene: .; clone size: few; J gene: TRBJ1-4; V gene: TRBV3-1; CDR3 protein: CASSHTTTSNEKLFF; CDR3 DNA: TGTGCCAGCAGCCACACAACCACTTCTAATGAAAAACTGTTTTTT
D gene: .; clone size: few; J gene: TRBJ2-2; V gene: TRBV7-9; CDR3 protein: CASSPMGGTGELFF; CDR3 DNA: TGTGCCAGCAGCCCCATGGGTGGCACCGGGGAGCTGTTTTTT
D gene: .; clone size: .; J gene: TRBJ2-7; V gene: TRBV29-1; CDR3 protein: CSVDDGSSYEQYF; CDR3 DNA: TGCAGCGTTGATGATGGGAGCTCCTACGAGCAGTACTTC
D gene: TRBD2; clone size: few; J gene: TRBJ2-2; V gene: TRBV18; CDR3 protein: CASSPVGLAGALTGELFF; CDR3 DNA: TGTGCCAGCTCACCAGTCGGACTAGCGGGGGCCCTCACCGGGGAGCTGTTTTTT
D gene: TRBD1; clone size: .; J gene: TRBJ1-6; V gene: TRBV12-3/TRBV12-4; CDR3 protein: CASSPTGVNSPLHF; CDR3 DNA: TGTGCCAGCAGCCCCACAGGGGTCAATTCACCCCTCCACTTT
D gene: TRBD1; clone size: many; J gene: TRBJ1-2; V gene: TRBV6-5; CDR3 protein: CASKRTGDPNYGYTF; CDR3 DNA: TGTGCCAGCAAAAGGACAGGGGACCCTAACTATGGCTACACCTTC
D gene: TRBD2; clone size: many; J gene: TRBJ2-7; V gene: TRBV5-1; CDR3 protein: CASSVSGNVYEQYF; CDR3 DNA: TGCGCCAGCAGCGTTAGCGGGAACGTCTACGAGCAGTACTTC
D gene: .; clone size: many; J gene: TRBJ2-7; V gene: TRBV4-1; CDR3 protein: CASSQLTILGSTYEQYF; CDR3 DNA: TGCGCCAGCAGCCAGCTTACTATCTTGGGATCAACCTACGAGCAGTACTTC
D gene: TRBD1; clone size: few; J gene: TRBJ2-6; V gene: TRBV15; CDR3 protein: CATSSWTGSSGANVLTF; CDR3 DNA: TGTGCCACCAGCAGTTGGACAGGGAGCTCTGGGGCCAACGTCCTGACTTTC
D gene: .; clone size: .; J gene: TRBJ2-2; V gene: TRBV20-1; CDR3 protein: CSALFRDPTGELFF; CDR3 DNA: TGCAGTGCCCTCTTTCGGGATCCTACCGGGGAGCTGTTTTTT
D gene: TRBD1; clone size: many; J gene: TRBJ2-7; V gene: TRBV12-3/TRBV12-4; CDR3 protein: CASSSWTGPYEQYF; CDR3 DNA: TGTGCCAGCAGTTCCTGGACAGGTCCCTACGAGCAGTACTTC
D gene: .; clone size: many; J gene: TRBJ2-3; V gene: TRBV4-1; CDR3 protein: CASSQEPVGADTQYF; CDR3 DNA: TGCGCCAGCAGCCAAGAACCGGTAGGGGCAGATACGCAGTATTTT
D gene: .; clone size: .; J gene: TRBJ2-3; V gene: TRBV27; CDR3 protein: CASRRAGGTDTQYF; CDR3 DNA: TGTGCCAGCAGACGGGCAGGGGGCACAGATACGCAGTATTTT
D gene: TRBD1; clone size: many; J gene: TRBJ2-3; V gene: TRBV29-1; CDR3 protein: CSVERTGDPPDTQYF; CDR3 DNA: TGCAGCGTTGAAAGGACAGGGGATCCCCCAGATACGCAGTATTTT
D gene: .; clone size: many; J gene: TRBJ1-6; V gene: TRBV10-3; CDR3 protein: CAISESLGGYNSPLHF; CDR3 DNA: TGTGCCATCAGTGAGTCGCTCGGGGGTTATAATTCACCCCTCCACTTT
D gene: .; clone size: many; J gene: TRBJ2-1; V gene: TRBV6-2/TRBV6-3; CDR3 protein: CASSSEGLRAEQFF; CDR3 DNA: TGTGCCAGCAGTTCCGAAGGTCTTCGAGCTGAGCAGTTCTTC
D gene: TRBD1; clone size: .; J gene: TRBJ2-6; V gene: TRBV6-2/TRBV6-3; CDR3 protein: CASNRDRGIPGANVLTF; CDR3 DNA: TGTGCCAGCAACCGGGACAGGGGTATCCCTGGGGCCAACGTCCTGACTTTC
D gene: TRBD1; clone size: .; J gene: TRBJ2-7; V gene: TRBV4-1; CDR3 protein: CASSQHSGQGPEQYF; CDR3 DNA: TGCGCCAGCAGCCAACATTCAGGACAGGGGCCCGAGCAGTACTTC
D gene: .; clone size: once; J gene: TRBJ2-1; V gene: TRBV27; CDR3 protein: CASSLSQGSSYNEQFF; CDR3 DNA: TGTGCCAGCAGTTTGAGTCAGGGCTCATCCTACAATGAGCAGTTCTTC
D gene: .; clone size: .; J gene: TRBJ2-1; V gene: TRBV21-1; CDR3 protein: CASSKENEGETYNEQFF; CDR3 DNA: TGTGCCAGCAGCAAAGAAAACGAGGGAGAGACCTACAATGAGCAGTTCTTC
D gene: .; clone size: .; J gene: TRBJ1-1; V gene: TRBV13; CDR3 protein: CASSFDMGTEAFF; CDR3 DNA: TGTGCCAGCAGCTTCGACATGGGCACTGAAGCTTTCTTT
D gene: TRBD2; clone size: .; J gene: TRBJ2-1; V gene: TRBV27; CDR3 protein: CASSLISGGDEQFF; CDR3 DNA: TGTGCCAGCAGTTTAATCAGCGGGGGGGATGAGCAGTTCTTC
D gene: .; clone size: .; J gene: TRBJ2-1; V gene: TRBV3-1; CDR3 protein: CASGQDGEEQFF; CDR3 DNA: TGTGCCAGCGGCCAAGATGGGGAGGAGCAGTTCTTC